These 8 T cell receptor beta chains originate from one sample sequenced in a study of regulatory T cells in long-lasting Graves disease. Time point denoted: newly diagnosed GD, antithyroid drugs for less than 3 months. With RNA extracted from PBMCs as input, the TCR library was made. Construction of the TCR beta libraries employed iRepertoire HTBI primers in conjunction with Arm-PCR of CDR3 regions. TCRdb re-called the multiplex PCR reads through MiXCR, storing one row per CDR3 protein. The table lists approximately 540,000 distinct CDR3 sequences, about 11% of them singletons, with almost 9% in the top ten. These data also formed part of another study, on T cells in Graves' hyperthyroidism and ophthalmopathy.

Sequencing was performed on peripheral blood mononuclear cells (PBMCs), taken at new diagnosis, from a patient treated with antithyroid drugs. The receptor set was obtained from a woman aged 30 to 39 with Graves disease.

The table lists this clonotype with many counts. V is TRBV20-1 and J is TRBJ2-1; TRBD2 might be the D (5 bases). CDR3 length equals 11 residues. V was trimmed by 5 bases and J by 7 bases, leaving 9 bases between them. The germline gives CDR1 DFQATT, CDR2 SNEGSKA (reference sequence). The CDR3 DNA follows: TGCAGTGCTCTTTCGGGAAATGAGCAGTTCTTC. Its translation: CSALSGNEQFF.

This clonotype was recorded many times. V is TRBV28 and J is TRBJ1-1; D is uncertain. V was pared by 6 bases and J by 5 bases, with 19 bases between. The CDR3 consists of 15 residues. Looked up from germline, CDR1 is MDHEN and CDR2 is SYDVKM. This CDR3 reads CASSQWGRMRTEAFF. CDR3 sequence (DNA): TGTGCCAGCAGCCAGTGGGGTCGGATGAGGACTGAAGCTTTCTTT.

This clonotype showed up many times. The rearrangement links TRBV3-1 to TRBJ1-1; 8 bases match TRBD1. Germline V gives CDR1 LGHDT, CDR2 YNNKEL (reference sequence). The CDR3 sequence is 14 residues long. V was pared by 0 bases and J by 4 bases, with 1 base of the junction left unmatched. This CDR3 is CASSQDRGRTEAFF. CDR3 bases: TGTGCCAGCAGCCAAGACAGGGGGCGCACTGAAGCTTTCTTT.

This clonotype occurred many times. The V and J genes are TRBV2 and TRBJ2-5; D is perhaps TRBD1 (5 bases). This CDR3 contains 14 residues. Trimming pared 8 bases from V and 5 bases from J, leaving 18 bases between. CDR1 and CDR2 from the germline V gene are SNHLY and FYNNEI. The CDR3 DNA sequence: TGTGCCAGCCAAGTGGCAGGGTCCTACGAGACCCAGTACTTC. Its translation: CASQVAGSYETQYF.

Many counts were recorded for this clonotype. The V call is TRBV2, the J call TRBJ2-5; D is unresolved. The CDR3 consists of 10 residues. Germline CDR1 and CDR2: SNHLY and FYNNEI. V was clipped by 6 bases and J by 5 bases, with 4 bases between them. This CDR3 reads CASRLETQYF. CDR3 in DNA: TGTGCCAGCAGACTGGAGACCCAGTACTTC.

This clonotype was recorded at least ten times. V usage is TRBV7-8 and J usage is TRBJ2-1, with 7 bases aligning to TRBD1. V shed 4 bases, J shed 5 bases, and the junction held 11 bases outside the gene matches. Germline CDR1 is SGHVS and CDR2 is FQNEAQ. The CDR3 contains 16 residues. CDR3 loop: CASSSYQTGINNEQFF. In DNA, the CDR3 is TGTGCCAGCAGCTCTTATCAGACAGGGATCAACAATGAGCAGTTCTTC.

This clonotype was observed at least ten times. In nucleotides, the CDR3 is TGTGCCAGCAGTTTACTACCAGGGGCTGAAGCTTTCTTT. Protein product: CASSLLPGAEAFF. The chain uses TRBV27 and TRBJ1-1; TRBD1 might be the D (6 bases). Germline V gene sequence: CDR1 MNHEY, CDR2 SMNVEV (reference sequence). Trimming left V 2 bases short and J 6 bases short, with 10 bases between. This CDR3 is built from 13 residues.

This clonotype was counted ten times or more. J is TRBJ2-2 and V is TRBV27; no reliable D call. Trimming removed 2 bases at V and 4 bases at J, with 8 bases between. Germline assignment: CDR1 MNHEY and CDR2 SMNVEV (reference sequence). The CDR3 runs to 14 residues. The CDR3 coding sequence is TGTGCCAGCAGTTTAAGGTTGGGCACCGGGGAGCTGTTTTTT. It encodes CASSLRLGTGELFF.